This note documents a single T cell receptor (beta chain) sequence. Its target is not known. The donors, nominally healthy at sampling, likely had unrecorded immune exposures. The PCR ran on 60 Vbeta and 13 Jbeta primers. Method: immunoSEQ multiplex PCR; TCRdb's copy keeps in-frame clones and lacks some. The repertoire consists of roughly 130,000 clones, with roughly 80% occurring once and the leading ten covering 2.5% to 3%. This record belongs to a study of cytomegalovirus exposure and HLA in healthy donors. On the study more broadly: A previous analysis identified fewer than 130 million unique TCR beta sequences derived from 180 million or so T cells. Study results and limitations: Available immune exposure information covered CMV serostatus only. Later analysis demonstrated an association between a missense DCLRE1C variant and TCR beta V- and J-gene trimming.

Germline-derived CDR1 and CDR2 are MNHEY and SVGAGI. The CDR3 has 15 amino acids. The V segment lost 6 bases and the J segment 4 bases; nucleotides outside the gene matches: 10. The TCR originated in a man between 25 and 39 years old in good health and CMV-seronegative. The sequenced sample was PBMCs. The chain joins TRBV6-5 to TRBJ2-3; 7 nucleotides agree with TRBD1. CDR3 coding DNA: TGTGCCAGCAGGGAACAGGGGTTTGGGCCAGATACGCAGTATTTT. Protein sequence: CASREQGFGPDTQYF.